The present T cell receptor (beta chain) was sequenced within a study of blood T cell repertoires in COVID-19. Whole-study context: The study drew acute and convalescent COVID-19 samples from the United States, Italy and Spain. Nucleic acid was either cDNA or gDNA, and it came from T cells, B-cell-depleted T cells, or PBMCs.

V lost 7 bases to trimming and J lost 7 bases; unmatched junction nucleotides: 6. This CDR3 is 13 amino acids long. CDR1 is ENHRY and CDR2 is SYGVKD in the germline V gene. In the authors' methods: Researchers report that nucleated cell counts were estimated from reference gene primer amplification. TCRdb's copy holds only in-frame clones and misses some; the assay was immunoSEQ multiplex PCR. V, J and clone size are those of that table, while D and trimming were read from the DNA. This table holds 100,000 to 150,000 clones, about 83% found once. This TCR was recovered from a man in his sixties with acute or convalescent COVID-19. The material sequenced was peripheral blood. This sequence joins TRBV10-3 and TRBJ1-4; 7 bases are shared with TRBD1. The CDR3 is CAIKRTGAEKLFF. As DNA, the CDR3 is TGTGCCATCAAGCGCACAGGGGCTGAAAAACTGTTTTTT.